This TCR beta chain was documented in a study of monozygotic twins with inflammatory bowel disease. For every TCR library, around 3.5 ug of total RNA was used. Using the 5' RACE reads, TCRdb records one entry per CDR3 protein without DNA. Its table records approximately 400,000 distinct CDR3 sequences. Study conclusions and caveats: Telling apart the different T cell subtypes was not possible. Healthy co-twins exceeded IBD patients in TCRbeta diversity as measured by inverse Simpson.

Of note for this clonotype: Its antigen remains unidentified.

The CDR3 consists of 15 residues. Per the germline V gene, CDR1 is SGHKS and CDR2 is YYEKEE (reference sequence). Per donor, less than 3 ml of blood was collected and frozen. The gene calls are TRBV5-5 and TRBJ2-1; TCRdb's assignment of TRBD1 cannot be checked, as there is no DNA. The source material was blood. This sequence was found in a human donor with ulcerative colitis or Crohn's disease, or a healthy co-twin of an affected twin (not recorded which). CDR3 sequence reads: CASSLPGPGGDEQFF.